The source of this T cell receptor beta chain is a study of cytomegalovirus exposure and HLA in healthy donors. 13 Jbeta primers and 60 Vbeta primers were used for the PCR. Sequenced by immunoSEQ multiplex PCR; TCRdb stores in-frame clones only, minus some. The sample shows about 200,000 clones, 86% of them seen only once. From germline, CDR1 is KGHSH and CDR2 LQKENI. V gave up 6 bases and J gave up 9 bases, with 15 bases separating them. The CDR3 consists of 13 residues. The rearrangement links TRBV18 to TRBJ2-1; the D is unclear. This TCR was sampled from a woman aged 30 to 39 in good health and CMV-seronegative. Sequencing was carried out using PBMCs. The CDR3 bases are TGTGCCAGCTCCCGCTTCGATAGAGGTGAGCAGTTCTTC. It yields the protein CASSRFDRGEQFF.